Listed below are T cell receptor beta chains from one sample, sequenced in a study of human T cells and chemical hapten exposure. TCRdb reprocessed the RACE reads with MiXCR, giving one entry per CDR3 protein. The repertoire consists of fewer than 70,000 distinct CDR3 sequences, with around 7% occurring once and the leading ten covering about 1.5%. The sample here was whole blood, taken in connection with sensitization to the hapten diphenylcyclopropenone (DPC). These receptors were collected from a woman aged 25 to 39 with alopecia areata. Some clones in this sample may be carry-over from other donors' samples. The CDR3 runs from the conserved cysteine through the conserved F or W. The D gene is left open where the match is weak. Clone size is shown for a subset of rows, as once, few, many or a class of expanded clone.

many | 14 | TRBJ1-1 | TRBV12-3/TRBV12-4 | - | TGTGCCAGCAGTTTATTTTCCCGTTCTACTGAAGCTTTCTTT | CASSLFSRSTEAFF
many | 15 | TRBJ2-2 | TRBV6-5 | - | TGTGCCAGCAGTTACGACGACAGGAACACCGGGGAGCTGTTTTTT | CASSYDDRNTGELFF
many | 15 | TRBJ2-3 | TRBV2 | TRBD2 | TGTGCCAGCAGTGGTGGACTAGCGGCCACAGATACGCAGTATTTT | CASSGGLAATDTQYF
few | 14 | TRBJ2-5 | TRBV6-1 | TRBD2 | TGTGCCAGCAGTGAAGGGGGGGGGAAAGAGACCCAGTACTTC | CASSEGGGKETQYF
many | 13 | TRBJ1-1 | TRBV20-1 | - | TGCAGTGCTAGAGTTGGCGGGAACACTGAAGCTTTCTTT | CSARVGGNTEAFF
few | 18 | TRBJ1-1 | TRBV5-6 | - | TGTGCCAGCAGCTCGATGTTTTGGGCAGGGCCCACTAACACTGAAGCTTTCTTT | CASSSMFWAGPTNTEAFF
many | 17 | TRBJ1-5 | TRBV6-1 | - | TGTGCCAGCAGCGGACCTGGCAGAACCTATAGCAATCAGCCCCAGCATTTT | CASSGPGRTYSNQPQHF
many | 15 | TRBJ2-2 | TRBV7-6 | - | TGTGCCAGCAGCTTAGGCCAGGACCCGACCGGGGAGCTGTTTTTT | CASSLGQDPTGELFF
many | 16 | TRBJ2-1 | TRBV7-2 | TRBD2 | TGTGCCAGCAGCTTAGCAGCGGGGGCACGGTCCAATGAGCAGTTCTTC | CASSLAAGARSNEQFF
many | 15 | TRBJ2-5 | TRBV5-1 | - | TGCGCCAGCAGCTTTGGGGCCAATTTCCCAGAGACCCAGTACTTC | CASSFGANFPETQYF
many | 15 | TRBJ2-3 | TRBV12-3/TRBV12-4 | TRBD1 | TGTGCCAGCAGCCTAGGGACAGGGTCGAGTGCGGCGCAGTATTTT | CASSLGTGSSAAQYF
many | 15 | TRBJ2-3 | TRBV29-1 | - | TGCAGCGTCACCCCCCCCAGGGGAAACACAGATACGCAGTATTTT | CSVTPPRGNTDTQYF
many | 12 | TRBJ2-3 | TRBV20-1 | TRBD2 | TGCAGTGGAGTAGCGGGGGTTGGTACGCAGTATTTT | CSGVAGVGTQYF
few | 14 | TRBJ1-2 | TRBV3-1 | - | TGTGCCAGCAGCCAAGTCCGGGGAGGATATGGCTACACCTTC | CASSQVRGGYGYTF
many | 13 | TRBJ2-1 | TRBV20-1 | - | TGCAGTGCCCTAAAGCTGGCTTACGGGAATCAGTTCTTC | CSALKLAYGNQFF
few | 15 | TRBJ2-2 | TRBV10-3 | TRBD1 | TGTGCCATCAAAGGGCCCAGGGGGTCGACCGGGGAGCTGTTTTTT | CAIKGPRGSTGELFF
- | 14 | TRBJ1-6 | TRBV6-5 | - | TGTGCCAGCAGTTACGAACGGCTTAATTCACCCCTCCACTTT | CASSYERLNSPLHF
many | 11 | TRBJ1-4 | TRBV2 | - | TGTGCCAGCAGTCTCGGGGAAAAACTGTTTTTT | CASSLGEKLFF
many | 15 | TRBJ1-6 | TRBV6-4 | TRBD1 | TGTGCCAGCAGTGACTCGACAGGGGGCAATTCACCCCTCCACTTT | CASSDSTGGNSPLHF
many | 13 | TRBJ1-1 | TRBV2 | - | TGTGCCAGCACCTGGGGCTTGGGGACTGAAGCTTTCTTT | CASTWGLGTEAFF
many | 14 | TRBJ2-2 | TRBV29-1 | - | TGCAGCGTTGAGGACCACACGAACACCGGGGAGCTGTTTTTT | CSVEDHTNTGELFF
many | 17 | TRBJ2-7 | TRBV7-9 | - | TGTGCCAGCAGCCCCCCCCCGGGACAACCATTATCCTACGAGCAGTACTTC | CASSPPPGQPLSYEQYF
many | 12 | TRBJ2-5 | TRBV5-1 | TRBD1 | TGCGCCAGCAGCAGGGGGCCGGAGACCCAGTACTTC | CASSRGPETQYF
- | 16 | TRBJ2-5 | TRBV30 | TRBD1 | TGTGCCTGGAGTGGTATCAGGGGGCCCGGTTCAGAGACCCAGTACTTC | CAWSGIRGPGSETQYF